The 20 T cell receptor beta chains in this list originate from one sample, sequenced in a study of T-cell reconstitution after alpha-beta-depleted transplantation in children. Preparation of the TCRbeta library involved a method that used unique molecular identifiers. A single record per CDR3 protein comes from TCRdb applying MiXCR to the PCR reads. Of about 300,000 distinct CDR3 sequences listed, 7.5% to 9% are singletons. Antigens of these TCRs are unknown. Study-wide results and caveats: The authors attributed T-cell counts and diversity one year after transplant mostly to newly produced T cells.

The specimen comprised peripheral blood, sampled 360 days after TCRalphabeta/CD19-depleted stem cell transplant. The source is a female patient aged 2 to 10 who had a stem cell transplant for Fanconi anemia, so the T cells may come from the graft donor.

Ten or more counts support this clonotype. The chain couples TRBV6-1 to TRBJ2-3, with D perhaps matching TRBD2 (5 bases). The germline gives CDR1 MNHNS, CDR2 SASEGT. The CDR3 has 15 residues. The V gene lost 7 bases and the J gene lost 1 base, with 15 bases spanning the gap. The CDR3 is CASTMGGSGTDTQYF. CDR3 in DNA: TGTGCCAGCACCATGGGCGGGTCAGGCACAGATACGCAGTATTTT.

This clonotype was recorded at least ten times. The CDR3: CASSRIAGGWETQYF. Written as DNA, the CDR3 is TGTGCCAGCAGTCGGATAGCGGGGGGTTGGGAGACCCAGTACTTC. The V call is TRBV28, the J call TRBJ2-5; 10 bases line up with TRBD2. Germline CDR1 reads MDHEN; CDR2 reads SYDVKM. The CDR3 has 15 amino acids. Trimming took 5 bases from V and 5 from J; bases not matched to a gene: 8.

In this sample, this clonotype turned up many times. CDR3 amino acids: CATRSGTRTYEQYF. CDR3 DNA sequence: TGTGCCACCAGGAGCGGGACTAGGACCTACGAGCAGTACTTC. V is TRBV15 and J is TRBJ2-7; TRBD2 agrees at 8 bases. Trimming at V came to 6 bases and at J to 2 bases, leaving 6 bases not matched to a gene. This CDR3 region has 14 residues. Germline-derived CDR1 and CDR2 are LNHNV and YYDKDF (reference sequence).

V gene TRBV7-2 combines with J gene TRBJ1-6, with D perhaps TRBD1 (6 bases). V was shortened by 5 bases and J by 9 bases, with 17 bases between the two germline ends. The CDR3 runs to 15 residues. Germline values: CDR1 SGHTA, CDR2 FQGNSA. The CDR3 DNA reads TGTGCCAGCAGCGGCCGGGCAGGGGTGGGTTCACCCCTCCACTTT. Its protein is CASSGRAGVGSPLHF. The full variable domain, completed using reference TRBV7-2 and TRBJ1-6, is GAGVSQSPSNKVTEKGKDVELRCDPISGHTALYWYRQSLGQGLEFLIYFQGNSAPDKSGLPSDRFSAERTGGSVSTLTIQRTQQEDSAVYLCASSGRAGVGSPLHFGNGTRLTVT.

This clonotype was counted many times. Mismatch with germline at one junction end may stem from a read error. V usage is TRBV7-2 and J usage is TRBJ2-7; 7 bases agree with TRBD1. CDR3 size: 16 residues. Germline CDR1 is SGHTA and CDR2 is FQGNSA. The CDR3 is CASSLPGRQGPSPENF. The CDR3 DNA is TGTGCCAGCAGCTTACCAGGTAGACAGGGCCCATCCCCGGAGAACTTC. Combining the CDR3 with reference TRBV7-2 and TRBJ2-7 gives the whole variable domain GAGVSQSPSNKVTEKGKDVELRCDPISGHTALYWYRQSLGQGLEFLIYFQGNSAPDKSGLPSDRFSAERTGGSVSTLTIQRTQQEDSAVYLCASSLPGRQGPSPENFGPGTRLTVT.

The sample holds a few counts of this clonotype. The chain recombines TRBV10-2 with TRBJ1-1; D is undetermined. This CDR3 has 13 amino acids. Trimming cost V 7 bases and J 4 bases, with 13 bases left between them. CDR1 is WSHSY and CDR2 is SAAADI in the germline V gene. The CDR3 sequence is CASTGTQLTEAFF. CDR3 nucleotides: TGCGCCAGCACGGGAACCCAACTCACTGAAGCTTTCTTT.

The chain joins TRBV7-2 to TRBJ2-1, with 9 bases lining up with TRBD2. With V trimmed by 1 base and J by 4 bases, 8 bases remained unmatched. The CDR3 contains 17 residues. Germline V lookup: CDR1 SGHTA, CDR2 FQGNSA. The CDR3 loop reads CASSLVRRGGDYNEQFF. CDR3 sequence (DNA): TGTGCCAGCAGCTTAGTGAGGCGCGGGGGGGATTACAATGAGCAGTTCTTC.

This clonotype was seen only a few times. The V and J genes are TRBV7-9 and TRBJ2-1, with unresolved D. Between the trimmed V and J ends, which lost 5 bases and 8 bases, there was a span of 10 bases. Germline values: CDR1 SEHNR, CDR2 FQNEAQ (reference sequence). This CDR3 has 12 residues. This CDR3 reads CASSHARDEQFF. The CDR3 DNA is TGTGCCAGCAGCCACGCCCGGGATGAGCAGTTCTTC.

V is TRBV5-1 and J is TRBJ1-5; a possible D gene is TRBD1 (5 bases). This CDR3 comprises 14 residues. The V end was cut by 4 bases, the J end by 6 bases, with 14 bases between. Germline-derived CDR1 and CDR2 are SGHRS and YFSETQ. The CDR3 loop is CASSRDQAGQPQHF. In DNA, the CDR3 is TGCGCCAGCAGCCGGGACCAAGCCGGTCAGCCCCAGCATTTT. The whole variable domain, filled in from reference TRBV5-1 and TRBJ1-5, reads KAGVTQTPRYLIKTRGQQVTLSCSPISGHRSVSWYQQTPGQGLQFLFEYFSETQRNKGNFPGRFSGRQFSNSRSEMNVSTLELGDSALYLCASSRDQAGQPQHFGDGTRLSIL.

The gene calls are TRBV20-1 and TRBJ1-4, with D uncertain. The CDR3 runs to 11 residues. Germline CDR1 and CDR2: DFQATT and SNEGSKA (reference sequence). Trimming pared 3 bases from V and 8 bases from J, leaving 7 bases between. CDR3 sequence reads: CSASLIEKLFF. The CDR3 DNA reads TGCAGTGCTAGTCTTATCGAAAAACTGTTTTTT.

This clonotype was picked up many times. This rearrangement joins TRBV28 to TRBJ1-5; 8 bases are shared with TRBD1. V lost 10 bases, J lost 7 bases, and 12 bases stayed unmatched. Germline V gene data show CDR1 as MDHEN and CDR2 as SYDVKM. This CDR3 contains 14 residues. Written as DNA, the CDR3 is TGTGCCACCTCGGGACAGGCGATTAGACAGCCCCAGCATTTT. It specifies CATSGQAIRQPQHF. Full variable domain (missing parts from reference TRBV28 and TRBJ1-5): DVKVTQSSRYLVKRTGEKVFLECVQDMDHENMFWYRQDPGLGLRLIYFSYDVKMKEKGDIPEGYSVSREKKERFSLILESASTNQTSMYLCATSGQAIRQPQHFGDGTRLSIL.

The chain carries TRBV20-1 and TRBJ2-3; 11 bases line up with TRBD2. This CDR3 is built from 16 residues. Germline trimming cut 6 bases from V and 6 bases from J; bases unmatched to any gene: 14. Germline values: CDR1 DFQATT, CDR2 SNEGSKA (reference sequence). DNA of the CDR3: TGCAGTGCCCTACAAGCTAGCGGGGGGACTTACGATACGCAGTATTTT. Amino acids: CSALQASGGTYDTQYF.

The chain employs TRBV27 and TRBJ1-2; possible D gene TRBD1, 5 bases. In germline, CDR1 is MNHEY, CDR2 SMNVEV (reference sequence). Trimming took 3 bases from V and 4 from J, leaving 21 bases between them. This CDR3 comprises 17 residues. The CDR3 reads CASSLFARQTRGYGYTF. DNA for the CDR3: TGTGCCAGCAGTTTGTTTGCGCGACAGACCCGGGGCTATGGCTACACCTTC.

This clonotype was detected a few times. The chain recombines TRBV28 with TRBJ1-1, with TRBD1 matching 7 bases. Germline V CDR1 and CDR2: MDHEN, SYDVKM. The CDR3 has 12 amino acids. J gave up 1 base and V 11 bases, and 4 bases lay outside the gene matches. CDR3 protein: CAHRGPNTEAFF. CDR3 DNA: TGTGCCCACAGGGGCCCGAACACTGAAGCTTTCTTT.

This clonotype was picked up a small number of times. The J gene is TRBJ2-1, the V gene TRBV4-2; 13 nucleotides line up with TRBD2. Germline lookup yields CDR1 LGHNA and CDR2 YNFKEQ. The V gene end was trimmed by 3 bases and the J gene end by 1 base; junction bases not matched to a gene: 15. CDR3 length equals 21 residues. The CDR3 DNA follows: TGTGCCAGCAGCCACCGACCAGGACTAGCGGGGGATGGCGGTTCCTACAATGAGCAGTTCTTC. Translation gives CASSHRPGLAGDGGSYNEQFF.

This clonotype was seen more than once but under ten times. J is TRBJ2-6 and V is TRBV20-1, with TRBD1 as a possible D gene (6 bases). V was shortened by 0 bases and J by 0 bases, with 15 bases between the two germline ends. In germline, CDR1 is DFQATT, CDR2 SNEGSKA (reference sequence). The CDR3 spans 18 residues. This chain's CDR3 is CSAREQGAFYSGANVLTF. The CDR3 region has the DNA TGCAGTGCTAGAGAACAGGGAGCCTTTTACTCTGGGGCCAACGTCCTGACTTTC.

The rearrangement uses TRBV10-3 and TRBJ2-5; 7 bases match TRBD1. Germline V gives CDR1 ENHRY, CDR2 SYGVKD. The CDR3 consists of 14 residues. J lost 0 bases, V lost 10 bases, and 8 bases had no gene match. CDR3 sequence reads: CASSRQGYQETQYF. In nucleotides, the CDR3 is TGTGCCAGCTCCCGACAGGGCTACCAAGAGACCCAGTACTTC.

This clonotype was observed at least ten times. The J gene is TRBJ2-3, the V gene TRBV7-9; 8 bases map to TRBD1. The CDR3 is 14 amino acids. Germline V gives CDR1 SEHNR, CDR2 FQNEAQ (reference sequence). Unmatched junction bases numbered 7, after V lost 5 bases and J lost 6 bases. The CDR3 sequence is CASSPRTGSDTQYF. In DNA form, the CDR3 reads TGTGCCAGCAGCCCAAGGACAGGGAGCGATACGCAGTATTTT.

In the case of this clonotype: A much larger clone is a single base away; this may be a read error. The genes are TRBV3-1 and TRBJ1-2; D is ambiguous. Looked up from germline, CDR1 is LGHDT and CDR2 is YNNKEL (reference sequence). CDR3 size: 15 residues. The CDR3 coding sequence is TGTACCAGCAGTTTAACCCCACAAAAAGCGGCTATCTACACCTTC. This translates into CTSSLTPQKAAIYTF.

The chain links TRBV5-4 to TRBJ2-5; 7 bases are shared with TRBD2. Germline V lookup: CDR1 SGHNT, CDR2 YYREEE (reference sequence). The ends lost 3 bases at V and 1 base at J; junction bases unmatched: 9. This CDR3 contains 16 residues. CDR3 nucleotides: TGTGCCAGCAGCTCGCCTCTGAGCGGGACCCAAGAGACCCAGTACTTC. Translated: CASSSPLSGTQETQYF.